The 27 T cell receptor beta chains in this list originate from one sample, sequenced in a study of T cells in localized non-small cell lung cancer. The method was immunoSEQ multiplex PCR; TCRdb's version includes in-frame clones alone and lacks a portion of them. This sample has 25,000 to 35,000 clones; 91% occur once, and the top ten carry roughly 27%. Sequences were derived from peripheral blood, sampled before any cancer treatment. These receptors all come from a female donor over 55 with stage I lung adenocarcinoma.

This clone was observed once. The V gene is TRBV4-1, the J gene TRBJ2-6; D possibly corresponds to TRBD1 (5 bases). This CDR3 has 16 amino acids. CDR1 MGHRA and CDR2 YSYEKL come from the germline V gene. Between the trimmed V and J ends, which lost 4 bases and 1 base, there was a span of 11 bases. The CDR3 is CASSPSTVSGANVLTF. The CDR3 DNA follows: TGCGCCAGCAGCCCATCGACAGTGTCTGGGGCCAACGTCCTGACTTTC.

This chain joins TRBV11-2 and TRBJ2-1, with 10 bases aligning to TRBD2. Germline-derived CDR1 and CDR2 are SGHAT and FQNNGV. This CDR3 has 17 amino acids. V lost 4 bases, J lost 4 bases, and 10 bases stayed unmatched. For the CDR3, the DNA is TGTGCCAGCAGCTCAGTTCGCTCAGCGGGAGGGTACAATGAGCAGTTCTTC. Its translation is CASSSVRSAGGYNEQFF.

The chain joins TRBV27 to TRBJ2-2, with D maybe TRBD1 (6 bases). The CDR3 totals 16 residues. Germline CDR1 and CDR2: MNHEY and SMNVEV (reference sequence). V dropped 1 base and J dropped 6 bases, with 15 bases sitting between them. In nucleotides, the CDR3 is TGTGCCAGCAGTTTATGGGTGGGGGCAGAGGCCGGGGAGCTGTTTTTT. Its translation is CASSLWVGAEAGELFF.

The chain has TRBV18 and TRBJ2-1; D unclear. With 5 bases removed from V and 2 bases from J, the gap between germline ends came to 10 bases. CDR1 and CDR2 from the germline V gene are KGHSH and LQKENI. The CDR3 length is 14 residues. CDR3 sequence reads: CASSGQMAYNEQFF. The DNA for the CDR3 is TGTGCCAGCTCAGGGCAAATGGCCTACAATGAGCAGTTCTTC.

This sequence joins TRBV4-1 and TRBJ1-1; TRBD1 matches 7 bases. The length of the CDR3 is 14 residues. The V gene's germline CDR1 is MGHRA and CDR2 YSYEKL. Trimming cost V 6 bases and J 8 bases; bases outside gene matches: 12. The CDR3 DNA reads TGCGCCAGCAGTGTTATCGACAGGGATGTAGAAGCTTTCTTT. Translation gives CASSVIDRDVEAFF.

CDR3 amino acids: CASSLGFAGTGDTEAFF. DNA of the CDR3: TGTGCCAGCAGCTTGGGTTTCGCCGGGACAGGGGACACTGAAGCTTTCTTT. V is TRBV5-5 and J is TRBJ1-1; TRBD1 matches 10 bases. Germline CDR1 reads SGHKS; CDR2 reads YYEKEE (reference sequence). J lost 3 bases, V lost 0 bases, and 8 bases had no gene match. The CDR3 runs to 17 residues.

The genes are TRBV28 and TRBJ1-6; maybe TRBD1 (6 bases). This CDR3 region has 14 residues. V was cut by 3 bases and J by 9 bases, with 12 bases left in between. Looked up from germline, CDR1 is MDHEN and CDR2 is SYDVKM. CDR3 sequence (DNA): TGTGCCAGCAGTTTGACACCCAGGGGTTCACCCCTCCACTTT. Its translation: CASSLTPRGSPLHF.

This chain connects TRBV25-1 to TRBJ1-1, with a possible D match to TRBD1 (5 bases). Trimming removed 5 bases from V and 0 bases from J, with 13 bases in between. The germline V gene encodes CDR1 MGHDK and CDR2 SYGVNS. CDR3 length: 15 amino acids. CDR3 DNA sequence: TGTGCCAGCAGTAAAGGGGAACTTCTGAACACTGAAGCTTTCTTT. This encodes CASSKGELLNTEAFF.

The gene calls are TRBV7-8 and TRBJ2-5; no firm D call. Germline lookup yields CDR1 SGHVS and CDR2 FQNEAQ. V dropped 0 bases and J dropped 13 bases, with 9 bases sitting between them. This CDR3 comprises 11 residues. CDR3 DNA sequence: TGTGCCAGCAGCTTAGCCCAGCTGTGGTACTTC. Amino acids: CASSLAQLWYF. Full variable domain (remainder filled in from reference TRBV7-8 and TRBJ2-5): GAGVSQSPRYKVAKRGQDVALRCDPISGHVSLFWYQQALGQGPEFLTYFQNEAQLDKSGLPSDRFFAERPEGSVSTLKIQRTQQEDSAVYLCASSLAQLWYFGPGTRLLVL.

The table lists this clone with a count of one. The chain has TRBV7-9 and TRBJ2-1, with D possibly being TRBD1 (5 bases). Trimming shortened V by 2 bases and J by 4 bases, and 12 bases separated the two germline ends. Germline values: CDR1 SEHNR, CDR2 FQNEAQ (reference sequence). CDR3 length equals 15 residues. CDR3 protein: CASSLLQGAYNEQFF. The CDR3 DNA reads as TGTGCCAGCAGCTTATTACAAGGGGCGTACAATGAGCAGTTCTTC.

The gene calls are TRBV5-4 and TRBJ2-7, with D possibly TRBD1 on 5 matching bases. This CDR3 is 14 amino acids long. CDR1 and CDR2 (germline): SGHNT, YYREEE (reference sequence). V was trimmed by 2 bases and J by 2 bases, leaving 11 bases between them. The CDR3 DNA is TGTGCCAGCAGCTTTAGGGGCGGCCCCTACGAGCAGTACTTC. This codes for CASSFRGGPYEQYF.

This chain uses TRBV5-1 with TRBJ2-7, with 13 bases identical to TRBD2. The CDR3 is 17 residues long. Germline V lookup: CDR1 SGHRS, CDR2 YFSETQ. Trimming cost V 3 bases and J 4 bases; bases outside gene matches: 10. CDR3 loop: CASSSYSWTSGSYEQYF. The DNA of the CDR3 is TGCGCCAGCAGCTCGTATTCATGGACTAGCGGGAGTTACGAGCAGTACTTC.

The gene calls are TRBV4-1 and TRBJ2-7; no clear D gene. The V gene lost 4 bases and the J gene lost 5 bases, with 15 bases spanning the gap. Germline V lookup: CDR1 MGHRA, CDR2 YSYEKL. The CDR3 is made up of 14 amino acids. DNA of the CDR3: TGCGCCAGCAGCCCTTATGAGGTCAGCCACGAGCAGTACTTC. This encodes CASSPYEVSHEQYF.

This chain uses TRBV29-1 with TRBJ2-7, with TRBD1 matching 7 bases. Germline trimming cut 6 bases from V and 1 base from J; bases unmatched to any gene: 3. Germline-derived CDR1 and CDR2 are SQVTM and ANQGSEA. The CDR3 is 12 residues long. Written as DNA, the CDR3 is TGCAGCGTGCCGGGACAGTCCTACGAGCAGTACTTC. This codes for CSVPGQSYEQYF.

The V gene is TRBV6-1, the J gene TRBJ2-3; D unresolved. The germline gives CDR1 MNHNS, CDR2 SASEGT. Trimming shortened V by 7 bases and J by 0 bases, and 8 bases separated the two germline ends. The CDR3 is made up of 13 amino acids. The CDR3 region has the DNA TGTGCCAGCAATGCCCCTAGCACAGATACGCAGTATTTT. Translated: CASNAPSTDTQYF.

The chain uses TRBV29-1 and TRBJ1-1, with 7 bases lining up with TRBD1. V trimming: 7 bases; J trimming: 7 bases; junction bases outside the gene matches: 6. The CDR3 length is 11 residues. Germline loops: CDR1 SQVTM, CDR2 ANQGSEA. CDR3 sequence (DNA): TGCAGCGGCGGGACAGACCTTGAAGCTTTCTTT. This sequence encodes CSGGTDLEAFF.

The chain joins TRBV6-5 to TRBJ2-7; unclear D gene. Germline V gene data show CDR1 as MNHEY and CDR2 as SVGAGI. The CDR3 length is 14 residues. V was cut by 4 bases and J by 2 bases, with 12 bases left in between. The CDR3 protein is CASSLSVLAYEQYF. CDR3 sequence (DNA): TGTGCCAGCAGTTTGTCTGTGTTAGCCTACGAGCAGTACTTC.

The V gene is TRBV27, the J gene TRBJ1-2; D is possibly TRBD1 (5 bases). The ends were cut back, 6 bases at V and 5 bases at J, with 16 bases in the middle. This CDR3 has 14 residues. The V gene's germline CDR1 is MNHEY and CDR2 SMNVEV (reference sequence). This chain's CDR3 is CASRIRGSGYGYTF. For the CDR3, the DNA is TGTGCCAGCAGGATTAGGGGTAGTGGGTATGGCTACACCTTC.

The V gene is TRBV5-1, the J gene TRBJ2-7; D may be TRBD2 (5 bases). The CDR3 runs 14 residues. Trimming stripped 1 base from V and 2 bases from J, with 10 bases between. Germline lookup yields CDR1 SGHRS and CDR2 YFSETQ. CDR3 DNA sequence: TGCGCCAGCAGCTTGTCCGGGATGCCCTACGAGCAGTACTTC. Protein product: CASSLSGMPYEQYF.

The chain links TRBV18 to TRBJ2-3; 7 nucleotides line up with TRBD2. The germline V gene encodes CDR1 KGHSH and CDR2 LQKENI. This CDR3 spans 16 amino acids. Trimming removed 0 bases from V and 5 bases from J; junction bases left unmatched: 8. As DNA, the CDR3 is TGTGCCAGCTCACCACCGGCGGGAGTAGAGGGAGATACGCAGTATTTT. It yields the protein CASSPPAGVEGDTQYF.

The chain links TRBV5-1 to TRBJ2-2; 12 nucleotides match TRBD2. The CDR3 loop spans 16 amino acids. Germline loops: CDR1 SGHRS, CDR2 YFSETQ. Losses at the gene ends were 0 bases for V and 3 bases for J; bases not matched to a gene: 0. The CDR3 loop is CASSLGLAGDTGELFF. CDR3 bases: TGCGCCAGCAGCTTGGGACTAGCGGGGGACACCGGGGAGCTGTTTTTT.

The chain recombines TRBV2 with TRBJ1-2; the D is unclear. The CDR3 has 14 residues. Germline CDR1 SNHLY, CDR2 FYNNEI. V lost 8 bases, J lost 5 bases, and 18 bases lay in between. DNA for the CDR3: TGTGCCAGCTCCGTTGAAAAGGGAAAGTATGGCTACACCTTC. Translating gives CASSVEKGKYGYTF. Combining the CDR3 with reference TRBV2 and TRBJ1-2 gives the whole variable domain EPEVTQTPSHQVTQMGQEVILRCVPISNHLYFYWYRQILGQKVEFLVSFYNNEISEKSEIFDDQFSVERPDGSNFTLKIRSTKLEDSAMYFCASSVEKGKYGYTFGSGTRLTVV.

J is TRBJ1-1 and V is TRBV2; tentative D call: TRBD1 (6 bases). The ends were cut back, 0 bases at V and 6 bases at J, with 8 bases in the middle. The CDR3 totals 13 residues. Germline V gives CDR1 SNHLY, CDR2 FYNNEI. CDR3 region: CASSEARGPEAFF. The CDR3 DNA is TGTGCCAGCAGTGAAGCCAGGGGCCCTGAAGCTTTCTTT. Full variable domain (missing parts from reference TRBV2 and TRBJ1-1): EPEVTQTPSHQVTQMGQEVILRCVPISNHLYFYWYRQILGQKVEFLVSFYNNEISEKSEIFDDQFSVERPDGSNFTLKIRSTKLEDSAMYFCASSEARGPEAFFGQGTRLTVV.

This clone is a singleton in its sample. The chain uses TRBV11-2 and TRBJ2-5; D remains ambiguous. V was trimmed by 1 base and J by 5 bases, leaving 11 bases between them. Per germline, CDR1 SGHAT and CDR2 FQNNGV. CDR3 length equals 14 residues. CDR3 in amino acids: CASSLGDPSETQYF. CDR3 DNA sequence: TGTGCCAGCAGCTTAGGCGACCCCTCGGAGACCCAGTACTTC.

The J gene is TRBJ2-7, the V gene TRBV28; D call uncertain. Germline V gene sequence: CDR1 MDHEN, CDR2 SYDVKM. There are 11 residues in the CDR3. Trimming cost V 6 bases and J 1 base, with 4 bases left between them. Here the CDR3 reads CASRKSYEQYF. For the CDR3, the DNA is TGTGCCAGCAGAAAATCCTACGAGCAGTACTTC.

This chain uses TRBV18 with TRBJ2-7; 9 bases align to TRBD1. CDR3 length equals 15 residues. Germline V gene data show CDR1 as KGHSH and CDR2 as LQKENI. Trimming at V came to 0 bases and at J to 2 bases, leaving 2 bases not matched to a gene. CDR3 protein: CASSPPGQGTYEQYF. In DNA form, the CDR3 reads TGTGCCAGCTCACCACCGGGACAGGGCACCTACGAGCAGTACTTC.

The rearrangement uses TRBV19 and TRBJ2-1; no firm D call. CDR3 length: 15 residues. The germline V and J ends were trimmed by 6 bases and 9 bases, with 21 bases remaining between them. In germline, CDR1 is LNHDA, CDR2 SQIVND (reference sequence). In DNA form, the CDR3 reads TGTGCCAGTAGGGGAACAGTGGTCGCAAATGGTGAGCAGTTCTTC. Translated: CASRGTVVANGEQFF.